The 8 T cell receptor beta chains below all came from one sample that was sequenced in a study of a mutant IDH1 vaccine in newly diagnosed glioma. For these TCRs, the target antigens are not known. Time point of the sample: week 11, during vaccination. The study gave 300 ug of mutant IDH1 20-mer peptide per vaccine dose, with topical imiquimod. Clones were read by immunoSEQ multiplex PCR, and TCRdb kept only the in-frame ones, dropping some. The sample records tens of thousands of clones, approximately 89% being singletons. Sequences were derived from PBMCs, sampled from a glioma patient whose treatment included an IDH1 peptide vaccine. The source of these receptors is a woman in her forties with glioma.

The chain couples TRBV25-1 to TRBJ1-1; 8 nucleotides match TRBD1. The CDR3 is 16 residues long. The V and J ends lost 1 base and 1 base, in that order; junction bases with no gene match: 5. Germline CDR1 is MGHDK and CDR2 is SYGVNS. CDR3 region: CASSEFGQGANTEAFF. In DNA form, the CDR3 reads TGTGCCAGCAGTGAATTCGGACAGGGTGCGAACACTGAAGCTTTCTTT.

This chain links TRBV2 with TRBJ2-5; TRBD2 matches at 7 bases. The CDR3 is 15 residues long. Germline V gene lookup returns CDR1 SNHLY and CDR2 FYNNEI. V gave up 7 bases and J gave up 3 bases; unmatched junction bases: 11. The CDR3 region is CASKRAGDREETQYF. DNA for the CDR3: TGTGCCAGCAAAAGGGCGGGAGATCGGGAAGAGACCCAGTACTTC.

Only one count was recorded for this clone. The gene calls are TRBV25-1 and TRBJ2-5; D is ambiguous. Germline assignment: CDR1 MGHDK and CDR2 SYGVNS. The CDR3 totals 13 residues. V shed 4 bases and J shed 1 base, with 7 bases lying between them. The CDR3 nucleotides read TGTGCCAGCAGTGTGCGGTCCCAAGAGACCCAGTACTTC. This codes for CASSVRSQETQYF.

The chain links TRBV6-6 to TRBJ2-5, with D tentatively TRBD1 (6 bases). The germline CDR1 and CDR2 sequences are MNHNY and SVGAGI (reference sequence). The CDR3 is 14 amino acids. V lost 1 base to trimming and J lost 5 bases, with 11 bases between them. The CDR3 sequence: CASSYLTGMETQYF. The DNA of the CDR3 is TGTGCCAGCAGTTACTTAACAGGGATGGAGACCCAGTACTTC.

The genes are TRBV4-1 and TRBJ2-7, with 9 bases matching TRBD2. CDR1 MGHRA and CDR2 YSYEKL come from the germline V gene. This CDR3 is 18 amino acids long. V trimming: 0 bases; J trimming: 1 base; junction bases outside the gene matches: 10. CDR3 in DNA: TGCGCCAGCAGCCAAGATGCGTGGACAGCGGGAGGATCCTACGAGCAGTACTTC. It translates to CASSQDAWTAGGSYEQYF.

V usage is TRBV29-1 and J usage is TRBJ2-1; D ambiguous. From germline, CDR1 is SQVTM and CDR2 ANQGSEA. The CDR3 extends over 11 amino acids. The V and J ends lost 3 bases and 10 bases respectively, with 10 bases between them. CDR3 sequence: CSVDFMTEQFF. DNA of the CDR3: TGCAGCGTTGACTTCATGACGGAGCAGTTCTTC.

DNA for the CDR3: TGTGCCAGCAGCACAAGGACTAGCGGGGGGCCTTTGCAGTACTTC. It translates to CASSTRTSGGPLQYF. The chain joins TRBV7-2 to TRBJ2-7; 14 nucleotides agree with TRBD2. CDR3 size: 15 residues. CDR1 SGHTA and CDR2 FQGNSA come from the germline V gene. V dropped 5 bases and J dropped 9; count of bases not matched to a gene: 9.

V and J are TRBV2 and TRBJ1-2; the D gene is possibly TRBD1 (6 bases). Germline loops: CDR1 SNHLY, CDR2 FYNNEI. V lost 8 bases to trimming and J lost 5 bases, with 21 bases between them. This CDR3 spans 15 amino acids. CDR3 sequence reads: CASPGGRSRLYGYTF. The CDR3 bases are TGTGCCAGCCCGGGGGGCAGGTCTCGACTTTATGGCTACACCTTC.